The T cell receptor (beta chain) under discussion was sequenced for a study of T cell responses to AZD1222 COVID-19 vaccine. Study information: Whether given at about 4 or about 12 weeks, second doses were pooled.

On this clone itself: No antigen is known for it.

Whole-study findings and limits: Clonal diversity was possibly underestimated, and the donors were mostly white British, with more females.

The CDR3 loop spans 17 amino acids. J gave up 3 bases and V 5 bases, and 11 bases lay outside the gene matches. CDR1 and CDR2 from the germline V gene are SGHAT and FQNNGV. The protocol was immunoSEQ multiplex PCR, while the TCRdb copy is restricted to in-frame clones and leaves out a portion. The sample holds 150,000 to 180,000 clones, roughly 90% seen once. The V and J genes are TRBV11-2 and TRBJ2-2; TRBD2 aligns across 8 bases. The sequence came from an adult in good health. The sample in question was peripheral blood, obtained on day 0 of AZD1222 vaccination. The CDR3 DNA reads TGTGCCAGCAGCCGTATGTGGCGGGGGGCCCACACCGGGGAGCTGTTTTTT. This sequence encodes CASSRMWRGAHTGELFF. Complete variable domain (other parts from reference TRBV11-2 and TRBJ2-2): EAGVAQSPRYKIIEKRQSVAFWCNPISGHATLYWYQQILGQGPKLLIQFQNNGVVDDSQLPKDRFSAERLKGVDSTLKIQPAKLEDSAVYLCASSRMWRGAHTGELFFGEGSRLTVL.